This T cell receptor beta chain was retrieved from a study of shared clonotypes between healthy human individuals. CD45RO negativity and positive selection for CCR7 defined naive CD8 cells, a population that excluded terminally differentiated effector memory CD45RA+ cells. Participating donors were healthy, HIV-negative adults free of recent acute infections or vaccinations. A word on this clone: The antigen is not known.

Whole-study results and caveats: Incomplete sequencing of sorted subsets was indicated by rarefaction despite large depth. Of the naive CD4 clonotypes, around 5.2% were shared across several donors. Among non-shared clonotypes, generation probabilities were lower than among those shared by all four donors.

Germline V gene data show CDR1 as MGHRA and CDR2 as YSYEKL. V shed 2 bases and J shed 10 bases, with 17 bases lying between them. This CDR3 comprises 14 residues. Only in-frame clones appear in the TCRdb table, and some are missing; sequencing was by immunoSEQ multiplex PCR. Among nearly 2 million clones listed, approximately 94% were seen once. Specimen: naive CD8+ T cells sorted from blood. The genes are TRBV4-1 and TRBJ1-2, with TRBD1 as a possible D gene (6 bases). This clonotype was sampled from a man younger than 35 in good health. The DNA for the CDR3 is TGCGCCAGCAGCCAACAGGGGTCGGTTCCAGCCTACACCTTC. Its protein is CASSQQGSVPAYTF.